These T cell receptor beta chains were read from a single sample in a study of T cell responses to AZD1222 COVID-19 vaccine. The repertoire was sequenced with immunoSEQ multiplex PCR; TCRdb's copy has only in-frame clones and lacks some. The sample comprises about 200,000 clones, more than 85% of which are singletons, and over 0.95% rests with the top ten. Here the sequenced sample was peripheral blood, taken on day 0 of MenACWY control vaccination. The receptors come from an adult in good health. Both conserved end residues are part of each CDR3. The D gene is left open where the match is weak. Rows may omit the clone size; those that give it use once, few, many or a size class.

NA TRBJ1-5 TRBV28 once TGTGCCAGCACCACCCAGGGTCAGCCCCAGCATTTT CASTTQGQPQHF
NA TRBJ1-6 TRBV6-1 NA TGTGCCAGCAGTGAGATCGGCTCCTATAATTCACCCCTCCACTTT CASSEIGSYNSPLHF
NA TRBJ1-5 TRBV19 NA TGTGCCAGTAGCTTTACCGGGAGCAATCAGCCCCAGCATTTT CASSFTGSNQPQHF
NA TRBJ2-2 TRBV28 NA TGTGCCAGCAGTTTCCCGGGTAACACCGGGGAGCTGTTTTTT CASSFPGNTGELFF
NA TRBJ2-5 TRBV28 NA TGTGCCAGCAGGTCGTATGTAGAGACCCAGTACTTC CASRSYVETQYF
NA TRBJ1-2 TRBV30 NA TGTGCCTGGAGTGTTATAGGGGGAGGCTACACCTTC CAWSVIGGGYTF
NA TRBJ2-6 TRBV5-1 NA TGCGCCAGCAGCTTGGGGTCGCGTGGCGCCTTCTCTGGGGCCAACGTCCTGACTTTC CASSLGSRGAFSGANVLTF
NA TRBJ2-2 TRBV19 many TGTGCCAGTAGTATAGACCTGGGTCGCACCGGGGAGCTGTTTTTT CASSIDLGRTGELFF
TRBD1 TRBJ1-6 TRBV27 NA TGTGCCAGCGGATCCGGGACAGGGGTAGCACCCCTCCACTTT CASGSGTGVAPLHF
NA TRBJ1-4 TRBV5-6 once TGTGCCAGCAGCTTGGGCAGACGAAATGAAAAACTGTTTTTT CASSLGRRNEKLFF
TRBD1 TRBJ2-4 TRBV15 NA TGTGCCACCAGCAGAGCCAGACCGGGACAGGGAAACATTCAGTACTTC CATSRARPGQGNIQYF
NA TRBJ1-1 TRBV14 NA TGTGCCAGCAGCCAAGAGACGAGGAACACTGAAGCTTTCTTT CASSQETRNTEAFF
TRBD1 TRBJ1-2 TRBV25-1 NA TGTGCCAGCAGTCTGACAGGGGGCATGGGTGGCTACACCTTC CASSLTGGMGGYTF
NA TRBJ1-2 TRBV5-1 NA TGCGCCAGCAGCCTGGGGGGAGGCTATGGCTACACCTTC CASSLGGGYGYTF
NA TRBJ2-1 TRBV5-4 NA TGTGCCAGCAGAGTGGGGCTCCCGAGTTACAATGAGCAGTTCTTC CASRVGLPSYNEQFF
NA TRBJ2-3 TRBV4-1 NA TGCGCCAGCAGCCAACAACTAGGGGGGGATACGCAGTATTTT CASSQQLGGDTQYF
NA TRBJ1-2 TRBV5-1 once TGCGCCAGCAGCTTAAGAATGGGGTTTGAGGGCTACACCTTC CASSLRMGFEGYTF
NA TRBJ2-3 TRBV19 NA TGTGCCAGTAGTTTGGACATTGAAACGCGGACGCACACAGATACGCAGTATTTT CASSLDIETRTHTDTQYF
TRBD1 TRBJ1-6 TRBV5-1 NA TGCGCCAGCAGCCTTGGACAGGGTATGAATTCACCCCTCCACTTT CASSLGQGMNSPLHF
NA TRBJ2-7 TRBV7-8 once TGTGCCAGCAGCTTGGGTGGGGGGTCTCCATACGAGCAGTACTTC CASSLGGGSPYEQYF
NA TRBJ2-2 TRBV5-1 once TGCGCCAGCAGCTTGTCATCGAACACCGGGGAGCTGTTTTTT CASSLSSNTGELFF
NA TRBJ1-5 TRBV4-1 NA TGCGCCAGCAGCCAGCCCACGGGAAATCAGCCCCAGCATTTT CASSQPTGNQPQHF
TRBD2 TRBJ2-2 TRBV20-1 once TGCAGTGCTAGTCCTAGCGGGACCGGGGAGCTGTTTTTT CSASPSGTGELFF
NA TRBJ2-5 TRBV9 NA TGTGCCAGCAGCGTAGGACAGAGACAAGAGACCCAGTACTTC CASSVGQRQETQYF
TRBD1 TRBJ1-2 TRBV25-1 NA TGTGCCAGCAGTAACTCCGGGACAGGAGCCTATGGCTACACCTTC CASSNSGTGAYGYTF
NA TRBJ1-1 TRBV10-1 once TGCGCCAGCAGTGAGGGCAGCCTACCCCTAGAAGCTTTCTTT CASSEGSLPLEAFF
NA TRBJ1-6 TRBV14 once TGTGCCAGCAGCCAAGGCCCCCTAGAGCCCTGGGGCTCCTATAATTCACCCCTCCACTTT CASSQGPLEPWGSYNSPLHF
NA TRBJ1-2 TRBV7-8 NA TGTGCCAGCAGCTTAGCTCGGGGGAACGCCGGCTATGGCTACACCTTC CASSLARGNAGYGYTF
NA TRBJ1-5 TRBV7-9 many TGTGCCAGCAGCTTAGGAGTTCAGGGGAGGGAGCCCCAGCATTTT CASSLGVQGREPQHF
TRBD1 TRBJ2-7 TRBV10-1 NA TGCGCCAGCAGTATGACAGGGGGACGGAGCTCCTACGAGCAGTACTTC CASSMTGGRSSYEQYF
TRBD1 TRBJ1-1 TRBV3-1/TRBV3-2 NA TGTGCCAGCAGCCGGACAGGGGGGGTTCAGAACACTGAAGCTTTCTTT CASSRTGGVQNTEAFF
TRBD1 TRBJ1-6 TRBV7-9 NA TGTGCCAGCAGCTTCGAGACAGGGGGCAATTCACCCCTCCACTTT CASSFETGGNSPLHF
NA TRBJ1-4 TRBV21-1 NA TGTGCCAGCAGCACGTCGGGTGAAAAACTGTTTTTT CASSTSGEKLFF
NA TRBJ1-2 TRBV3-1/TRBV3-2 NA TGTGCCAGTTACAAAGTTAACTATGGCTACACCTTC CASYKVNYGYTF
NA TRBJ1-2 TRBV7-3 NA TGTGCCAGCAGCTCGGGGACGGTGCCCTATGGCTACACCTTC CASSSGTVPYGYTF
TRBD1 TRBJ1-2 TRBV29-1 once TGCAGCGCCCGTGCGGACAGGGTCTATGGCTACACCTTC CSARADRVYGYTF
NA TRBJ2-2 TRBV28 NA TGTGCCAGCAGTTTAGCGGGGGCGCCGAACACCGGGGAGCTGTTTTTT CASSLAGAPNTGELFF
TRBD1 TRBJ1-1 TRBV19 NA TGTGCCAGTAGTCGGGCGGCGGGACAGGCTCAGAACACTGAAGCTTTCTTT CASSRAAGQAQNTEAFF
NA TRBJ1-5 TRBV19 NA TGTGCCAGTAGCCGCAGGGCGCCTAGCAATCAGCCCCAGCATTTT CASSRRAPSNQPQHF
NA TRBJ2-1 TRBV6-5 NA TGTGCCAGCAGTTACGGGAGCGATAGCTCCTACAATGAGCAGTTCTTC CASSYGSDSSYNEQFF
NA TRBJ1-2 TRBV6-5 NA TGTGCCAGCAGTTACTTTTTTAGGGCAGGCGAGGCTGGCTACACCTTC CASSYFFRAGEAGYTF
NA TRBJ2-3 TRBV7-6 NA TGTGCCAGCAGCTTAACCGGACAGATCACAGATACGCAGTATTTT CASSLTGQITDTQYF
TRBD2 TRBJ2-4 TRBV11-2 NA TGTGCCAGCAGCCCCCTTAGCGGGGGCCCCAAAAACATTCAGTACTTC CASSPLSGGPKNIQYF
TRBD2 TRBJ2-7 TRBV6-6 NA TGTGCCAGCAGTTACCCCGGGGGGGCCCTCGAGCAGTACTTC CASSYPGGALEQYF
TRBD1 TRBJ1-4 TRBV5-1 NA TGCGCCAGCAGCGTCCCGGGACAGGGAGGAGAAAAACTGTTTTTT CASSVPGQGGEKLFF
NA TRBJ2-7 TRBV6-1 NA TGTGCCAGCAGTGAATCAAGACAAACCCAAGGGCAGTACTTC CASSESRQTQGQYF
NA TRBJ2-2 TRBV2 NA TGTGCCAGCAGTATGACAGAGACGAACACCGGGGAGCTGTTTTTT CASSMTETNTGELFF
NA TRBJ1-6 TRBV21-1 once TGTGCCAGCATCGGGACAGGGAAAAATTCACCCCTCCACTTT CASIGTGKNSPLHF
NA TRBJ1-1 TRBV4-2 NA TGTGCCAGCAGCCGCAGCGGGGATACTGAAGCTTTCTTT CASSRSGDTEAFF
NA TRBJ2-5 TRBV5-4 NA TGTGCCAGCACCCTGGGGGGGACACGAGAGACCCAGTACTTC CASTLGGTRETQYF
NA TRBJ2-2 TRBV7-8 NA TGTGCCAGCAGGCCAGGGAGAGATACCGGGGAGCTGTTTTTT CASRPGRDTGELFF
TRBD1 TRBJ1-6 TRBV5-1 NA TGCGCCAGCAGCTTGGACAGGGGGAATTCACCCCTCCACTTT CASSLDRGNSPLHF
TRBD2 TRBJ2-5 TRBV5-1 NA TGCGCCAGCAGCTTGCCTAGCGGGGTAGAGACCCAGTACTTC CASSLPSGVETQYF
NA TRBJ2-2 TRBV27 NA TGTGCCAGCAGCAATTCTAGAGCGTACACCGGGGAGCTGTTTTTT CASSNSRAYTGELFF
NA TRBJ2-7 TRBV7-6 once TGTGCCAGCAGCTTAGAGGGTAGCGGGGCCTCCAGGGGGGTCGAGCAGTACTTC CASSLEGSGASRGVEQYF
TRBD1 TRBJ1-1 TRBV5-1 NA TGCGCCAGCAGCTTCCGGACAGGGGGCGGGAACACTGAAGCTTTCTTT CASSFRTGGGNTEAFF
NA TRBJ2-2 TRBV19 NA TGTGCCAGTAGTATAGGGACGTCGAACACCGGGGAGCTGTTTTTT CASSIGTSNTGELFF
NA TRBJ2-1 TRBV27 NA TGTGCCAGCAACTCCGGGACCGGGACTCTCCGGATCGATGAGCAGTTCTTC CASNSGTGTLRIDEQFF